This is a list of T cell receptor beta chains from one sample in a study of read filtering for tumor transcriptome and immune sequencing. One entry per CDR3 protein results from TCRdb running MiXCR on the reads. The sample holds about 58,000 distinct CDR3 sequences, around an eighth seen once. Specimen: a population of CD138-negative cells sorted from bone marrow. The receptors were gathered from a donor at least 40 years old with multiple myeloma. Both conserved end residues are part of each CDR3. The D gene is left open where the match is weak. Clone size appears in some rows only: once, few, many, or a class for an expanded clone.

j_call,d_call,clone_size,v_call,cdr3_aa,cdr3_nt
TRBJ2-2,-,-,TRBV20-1,CSARVTGPSNTGELFF,TGCAGTGCTAGAGTTACTGGACCGTCGAACACCGGGGAGCTGTTTTTT
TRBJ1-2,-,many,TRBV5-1,CASSQGNLIWYGYTF,TGCGCCAGCAGCCAGGGGAATCTTATATGGTATGGCTACACCTTC
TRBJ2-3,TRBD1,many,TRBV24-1,CATSDWTGGAVDTQYF,TGTGCCACCAGTGATTGGACAGGGGGCGCGGTAGATACGCAGTATTTT
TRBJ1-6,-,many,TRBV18,CASSPRQGTDSPLHF,TGTGCCAGCTCACCACGTCAGGGCACGGATTCACCCCTCCACTTT
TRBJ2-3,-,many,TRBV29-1,CSTPDGSVTDTQYF,TGCAGCACCCCGGACGGCTCCGTCACAGATACGCAGTATTTT
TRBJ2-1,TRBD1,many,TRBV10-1,CASSERPGQGNNEQFF,TGCGCCAGCAGTGAGCGACCGGGACAGGGCAATAATGAGCAGTTCTTC
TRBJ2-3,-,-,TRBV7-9,CASSLTSQGRTDTQYF,TGTGCCAGCAGCTTAACTTCCCAGGGGCGGACAGATACGCAGTATTTT
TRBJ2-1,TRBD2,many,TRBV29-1,CSVFSGSSYNEQFF,TGCAGCGTTTTTAGCGGGAGCTCCTACAATGAGCAGTTCTTC
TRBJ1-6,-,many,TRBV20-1,CSAPDNSPLHF,TGCAGTGCCCCGGATAATTCACCCCTCCACTTT
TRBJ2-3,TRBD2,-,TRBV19,CASSTGGSSYTDTQYF,TGTGCCAGTAGCACGGGGGGGAGCTCGTACACAGATACGCAGTATTTT
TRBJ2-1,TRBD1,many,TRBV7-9,CASSLARGLQYNEQFF,TGTGCCAGCAGCTTAGCCAGGGGGCTTCAATACAATGAGCAGTTCTTC
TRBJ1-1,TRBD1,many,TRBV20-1,CSASPRTGRFTEAFF,TGCAGTGCTAGCCCCCGGACAGGGCGGTTTACTGAAGCTTTCTTT